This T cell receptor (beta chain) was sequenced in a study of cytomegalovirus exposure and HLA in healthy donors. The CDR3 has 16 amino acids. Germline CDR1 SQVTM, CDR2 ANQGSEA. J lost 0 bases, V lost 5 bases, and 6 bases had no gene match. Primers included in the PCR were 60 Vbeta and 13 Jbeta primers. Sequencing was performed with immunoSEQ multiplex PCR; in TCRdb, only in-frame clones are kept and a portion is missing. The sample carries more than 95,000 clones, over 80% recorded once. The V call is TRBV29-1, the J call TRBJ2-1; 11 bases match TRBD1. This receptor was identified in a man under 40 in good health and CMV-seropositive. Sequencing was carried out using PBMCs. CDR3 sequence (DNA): TGCAGCGTTCGGGACAGGGGGAGGGGCTCCTACAATGAGCAGTTCTTC. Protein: CSVRDRGRGSYNEQFF.